The 17 T cell receptor beta chains below all came from one sample that was sequenced in a study of T cells in Graves' hyperthyroidism and ophthalmopathy. The CDR3 regions of TCR beta were amplified from RNA transcripts. The study used the HTBI primer set for a first-round RT-PCR of the TCR CDR3. MiXCR, applied by TCRdb to the multiplex PCR reads, yields one record per CDR3 protein. The profile covers about 640,000 distinct CDR3 sequences, with roughly 20% appearing a single time and more than 30% taken by the ten largest. Sequencing used blood. The receptors originated from a man in his thirties or forties with Graves' ophthalmopathy.

The chain's CDR3 is CASSYSRLEESVHNEQFF. CDR3 sequence (DNA): TGTGCCAGCAGTTACTCGAGGTTGGAGGAATCGGTCCACAATGAGCAGTTCTTC. This sequence joins TRBV6-2 or TRBV6-3 and TRBJ2-1, with D possibly TRBD2 on 5 matching bases. The germline V gene encodes CDR1 MNHEY and CDR2 SVGEGT. Trimming stripped 0 bases from V and 5 bases from J, with 20 bases between. This CDR3 spans 18 amino acids.

The chain is built from TRBV20-1 and TRBJ2-1; 8 positions match TRBD2. Looked up from germline, CDR1 is DFQATT and CDR2 is SNEGSKA (reference sequence). This CDR3 region has 12 residues. V dropped 2 bases and J dropped 14; count of bases not matched to a gene: 8. The CDR3 DNA sequence: TGCAGTGCTAGACCAACGGGGGGGGTGGAGTTCTTC. It yields the protein CSARPTGGVEFF.

The genes are TRBV28 and TRBJ1-2; D perhaps matches TRBD1 (6 bases). The CDR3 is made up of 13 amino acids. Germline values: CDR1 MDHEN, CDR2 SYDVKM. Trimming took off 2 bases at V and 8 bases at J, with 12 bases between the two ends. The CDR3 DNA reads TGTGCCAGCAGTTTACGGGCAGGGGAGGGCTACACCTTC. As protein: CASSLRAGEGYTF.

CDR3 sequence (DNA): TGTGCCAGCAGTGGGTTTGGGGCCTTGTCTGGGGCCAACGTCCTGACTTTC. Translated: CASSGFGALSGANVLTF. The V gene is TRBV25-1, the J gene TRBJ2-6, with D tentatively TRBD1 (5 bases). CDR3 size: 17 residues. Germline CDR1 MGHDK, CDR2 SYGVNS. V dropped 4 bases and J dropped 1 base, with 14 bases sitting between them.

This clonotype was recorded a few times. The chain joins TRBV20-1 to TRBJ1-2; D perhaps matches TRBD1 (5 bases). Germline V gene sequence: CDR1 DFQATT, CDR2 SNEGSKA (reference sequence). The CDR3 covers 15 residues. V lost 3 bases, J lost 2 bases, and 16 bases lay in between. This chain's CDR3 is CSARKVGAKNYGYTF. The CDR3 DNA reads as TGCAGTGCTAGGAAGGTCGGGGCAAAGAACTATGGCTACACCTTC.

This clonotype was found many times. The chain is built from TRBV7-2 and TRBJ2-4; 12 bases are a match to TRBD2. Germline V gives CDR1 SGHTA, CDR2 FQGNSA. The CDR3 spans 20 residues. V shed 4 bases and J 9 bases; nucleotides not matched to a gene: 22. The CDR3 DNA sequence: TGTGCCAGCAGCTCAGGGGGTGGGCTAGCGGGAGGGATGTTTTATGGCATTCAGTACTTC. Translated, it gives CASSSGGGLAGGMFYGIQYF.

This clonotype was found a few times. The rearrangement joins TRBV20-1 to TRBJ2-7; 12 bases are a match to TRBD1. The CDR3 sequence is 14 residues long. The trim removed 4 bases at V and 5 bases at J, leaving 6 bases unmatched. Per germline, CDR1 DFQATT and CDR2 SNEGSKA (reference sequence). The CDR3 nucleotides are TGCAGTGCTATACCGGGACAGGGGGCGAACGAGCAGTACTTC. This codes for CSAIPGQGANEQYF.

Ten or more counts support this clonotype. The chain employs TRBV11-2 and TRBJ2-1, with 7 bases fitting TRBD2. Germline values: CDR1 SGHAT, CDR2 FQNNGV. CDR3 length equals 15 residues. Trimming removed 0 bases from V and 7 bases from J; junction bases left unmatched: 6. The CDR3, as DNA: TGTGCCAGCAGCTTAGATAGAGGTAGCGGGAATGAGCAGTTCTTC. It specifies CASSLDRGSGNEQFF.

In this sample, this clonotype turned up many times. The CDR3 nucleotides read TGTGCCAGCTCACCGGGACAGGGATTTGGGGAGCAGTACTTC. This encodes CASSPGQGFGEQYF. The chain joins TRBV18 to TRBJ2-7; 9 positions match TRBD1. Unmatched junction bases numbered 7, after V lost 3 bases and J lost 7 bases. The CDR3 covers 14 residues. CDR1 and CDR2 (germline): KGHSH, LQKENI. The full variable domain, completed using reference TRBV18 and TRBJ2-7, is NAGVMQNPRHLVRRRGQEARLRCSPMKGHSHVYWYRQLPEEGLKFMVYLQKENIIDESGMPKERFSAEFPKEGPSILRIQQVVRGDSAAYFCASSPGQGFGEQYFGPGTRLTVT.

The chain joins TRBV7-9 to TRBJ2-7; no reliable D call. From germline, CDR1 is SEHNR and CDR2 FQNEAQ (reference sequence). The CDR3 loop spans 16 amino acids. The V gene lost 5 bases and the J gene lost 4 bases, with 21 bases spanning the gap. CDR3 bases: TGTGCCAGCAGCAAAGGTACGGGCAGGACCCTATACGAGCAGTACTTC. This translates into CASSKGTGRTLYEQYF.

This clonotype has just a few counts. This chain links TRBV20-1 with TRBJ2-7, with unresolved D. CDR1 is DFQATT and CDR2 is SNEGSKA in the germline V gene (reference sequence). Trimming removed 0 bases at V and 5 bases at J, with 17 bases between. This CDR3 comprises 15 residues. DNA for the CDR3: TGCAGTGCTAGAGAATTAGCTACCCCTAGACACGAGCAGTACTTC. Translated: CSARELATPRHEQYF.

The CDR3 loop is CASSSSGGFSTDTQYF. In nucleotides, the CDR3 is TGTGCCAGCAGCTCGTCTGGGGGTTTTAGCACAGATACGCAGTATTTT. V usage is TRBV7-9 and J usage is TRBJ2-3, with D possibly called TRBD1 or TRBD2 (5 bases each). The CDR3 is 16 residues long. V was clipped by 4 bases and J by 0 bases, with 14 bases between them. Germline loops: CDR1 SEHNR, CDR2 FQNEAQ (reference sequence).

This clonotype was counted many times. The rearrangement links TRBV7-2 to TRBJ1-1; a possible D gene is TRBD1 (6 bases). V gave up 1 base and J gave up 6 bases, with 15 bases separating them. This CDR3 is 15 amino acids long. Germline V gene lookup returns CDR1 SGHTA and CDR2 FQGNSA. CDR3 residues: CASSLVQGMISEAFF. The CDR3, as DNA: TGTGCCAGCAGCTTAGTCCAGGGGATGATTTCTGAAGCTTTCTTT.

This clonotype appeared many times. The chain carries TRBV7-8 and TRBJ2-7, with 8 bases fitting TRBD1. CDR1 and CDR2 (germline): SGHVS, FQNEAQ. The CDR3 has 13 residues. The J segment lost 6 bases and the V segment lost 5 bases, leaving 6 bases of the junction unmatched. CDR3: CASSQQGVGEQYF. The CDR3 nucleotides read TGTGCCAGCAGCCAACAGGGGGTTGGCGAGCAGTACTTC. Drawing the rest from reference TRBV7-8 and TRBJ2-7, the complete variable domain is GAGVSQSPRYKVAKRGQDVALRCDPISGHVSLFWYQQALGQGPEFLTYFQNEAQLDKSGLPSDRFFAERPEGSVSTLKIQRTQQEDSAVYLCASSQQGVGEQYFGPGTRLTVT.

This clonotype was seen many times. This CDR3 reads CASSNDRRVTDTQYF. CDR3 DNA sequence: TGTGCCAGCTCAAACGACAGGAGGGTCACAGATACGCAGTATTTT. The chain couples TRBV18 to TRBJ2-3; the D gene could be TRBD1 or TRBD2 (6 bases each). The CDR3 covers 15 residues. Germline assignment: CDR1 KGHSH and CDR2 LQKENI. Trimming removed 5 bases from V and 2 bases from J, with 14 bases in between.

Ten or more counts support this clonotype. The J gene is TRBJ2-3, the V gene TRBV2; 7 bases line up with TRBD2. The junction had 3 bases not matched to a gene; V was cut back by 6 bases and J by 0 bases. The CDR3 contains 14 residues. Germline V lookup: CDR1 SNHLY, CDR2 FYNNEI. The CDR3 reads CASRSGTSTDTQYF. The CDR3 nucleotides are TGTGCCAGCAGAAGCGGGACTAGCACAGATACGCAGTATTTT. The full variable domain, completed using reference TRBV2 and TRBJ2-3, is EPEVTQTPSHQVTQMGQEVILRCVPISNHLYFYWYRQILGQKVEFLVSFYNNEISEKSEIFDDQFSVERPDGSNFTLKIRSTKLEDSAMYFCASRSGTSTDTQYFGPGTRLTVL.

J is TRBJ2-5 and V is TRBV30; 11 nucleotides line up with TRBD1. This CDR3 is 15 amino acids long. Per germline, CDR1 GTSNPN and CDR2 SVGIG (reference sequence). V shed 4 bases and J 2 bases; nucleotides not matched to a gene: 6. The CDR3 loop reads CAWISGTGGQETQYF. The CDR3 region has the DNA TGTGCCTGGATCTCCGGGACAGGGGGTCAAGAGACCCAGTACTTC.